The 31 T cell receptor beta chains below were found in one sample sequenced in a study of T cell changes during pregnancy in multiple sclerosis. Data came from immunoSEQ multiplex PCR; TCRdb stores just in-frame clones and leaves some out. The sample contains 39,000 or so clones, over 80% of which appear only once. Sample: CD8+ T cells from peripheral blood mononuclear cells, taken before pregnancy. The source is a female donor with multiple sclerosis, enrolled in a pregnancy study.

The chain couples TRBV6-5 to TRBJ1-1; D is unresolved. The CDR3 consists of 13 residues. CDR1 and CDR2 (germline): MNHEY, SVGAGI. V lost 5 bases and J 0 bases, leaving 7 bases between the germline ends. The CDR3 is CASSPELNTEAFF. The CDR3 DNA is TGTGCCAGCAGTCCAGAATTGAACACTGAAGCTTTCTTT.

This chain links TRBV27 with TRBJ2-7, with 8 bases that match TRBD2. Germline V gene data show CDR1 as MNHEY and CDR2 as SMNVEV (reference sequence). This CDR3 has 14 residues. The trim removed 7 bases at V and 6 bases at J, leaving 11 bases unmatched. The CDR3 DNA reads TGTGCCAGCACCCTACGGGGGGGTGTCGGCGAGCAGTACTTC. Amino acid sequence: CASTLRGGVGEQYF.

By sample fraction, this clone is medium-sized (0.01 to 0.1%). The CDR3 DNA reads as TGCGCCAGCAGCTTCGGGACTAGCGGGAGGGATCGCGGAAACATTCAGTACTTC. Protein product: CASSFGTSGRDRGNIQYF. The genes are TRBV5-1 and TRBJ2-4; 16 bases align to TRBD2. V shed 2 bases, J shed 6 bases, and the junction held 8 bases outside the gene matches. CDR1 is SGHRS, CDR2 YFSETQ, per germline. This CDR3 is built from 18 residues.

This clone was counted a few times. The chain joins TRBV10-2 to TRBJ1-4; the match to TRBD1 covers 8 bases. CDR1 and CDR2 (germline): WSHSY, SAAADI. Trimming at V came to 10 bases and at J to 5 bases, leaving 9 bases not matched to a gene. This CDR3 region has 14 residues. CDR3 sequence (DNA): TGCGCCACGTCTGACAGGGGACCCAATGAAAAACTGTTTTTT. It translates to CATSDRGPNEKLFF.

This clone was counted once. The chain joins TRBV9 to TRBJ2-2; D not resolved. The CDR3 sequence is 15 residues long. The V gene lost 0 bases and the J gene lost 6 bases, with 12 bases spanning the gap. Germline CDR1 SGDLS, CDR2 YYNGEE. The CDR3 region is CASSVGADDPGELFF. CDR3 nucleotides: TGTGCCAGCAGCGTAGGGGCCGATGACCCCGGGGAGCTGTTTTTT. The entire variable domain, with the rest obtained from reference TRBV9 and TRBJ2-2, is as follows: DSGVTQTPKHLITATGQRVTLRCSPRSGDLSVYWYQQSLDQGLQFLIQYYNGEERAKGNILERFSAQQFPDLHSELNLSSLELGDSALYFCASSVGADDPGELFFGEGSRLTVL.

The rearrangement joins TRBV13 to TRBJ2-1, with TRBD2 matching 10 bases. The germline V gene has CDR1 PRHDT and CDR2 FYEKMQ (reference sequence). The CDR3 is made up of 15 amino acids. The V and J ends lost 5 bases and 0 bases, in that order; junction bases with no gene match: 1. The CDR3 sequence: CASSPSGSSYNEQFF. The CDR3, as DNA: TGTGCCAGCAGCCCTAGCGGGAGCTCCTACAATGAGCAGTTCTTC. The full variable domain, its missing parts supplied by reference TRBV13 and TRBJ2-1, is AAGVIQSPRHLIKEKRETATLKCYPIPRHDTVYWYQQGPGQDPQFLISFYEKMQSDKGSIPDRFSAQQFSDYHSELNMSSLELGDSALYFCASSPSGSSYNEQFFGPGTRLTVL.

Here the CDR3 DNA reads TGTGCCAGCAGCGTAGGTGGGCTGACTAGCGGGAAAGAGACCCAGTACTTC. Its protein is CASSVGGLTSGKETQYF. The genes are TRBV9 and TRBJ2-5, with TRBD2 identical over 11 bases. The CDR3 length is 17 residues. Germline CDR1 is SGDLS and CDR2 is YYNGEE. With V trimmed by 0 bases and J by 3 bases, 7 bases remained unmatched. Complete variable domain (other parts from reference TRBV9 and TRBJ2-5): DSGVTQTPKHLITATGQRVTLRCSPRSGDLSVYWYQQSLDQGLQFLIQYYNGEERAKGNILERFSAQQFPDLHSELNLSSLELGDSALYFCASSVGGLTSGKETQYFGPGTRLLVL.

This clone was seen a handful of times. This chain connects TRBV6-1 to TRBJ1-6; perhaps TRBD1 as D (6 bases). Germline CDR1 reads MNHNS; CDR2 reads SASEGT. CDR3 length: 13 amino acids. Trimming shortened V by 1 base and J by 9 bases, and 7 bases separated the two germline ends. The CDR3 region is CASSEDRVSPLHF. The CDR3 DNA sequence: TGTGCCAGCAGTGAAGACAGGGTTTCACCCCTCCACTTT.

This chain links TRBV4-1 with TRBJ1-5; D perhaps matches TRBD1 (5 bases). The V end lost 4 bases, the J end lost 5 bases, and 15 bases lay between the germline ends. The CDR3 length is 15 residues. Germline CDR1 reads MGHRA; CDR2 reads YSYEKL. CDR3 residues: CASSLGGFSHQPQHF. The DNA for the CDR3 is TGCGCCAGCAGCCTGGGGGGGTTCTCCCATCAGCCCCAGCATTTT.

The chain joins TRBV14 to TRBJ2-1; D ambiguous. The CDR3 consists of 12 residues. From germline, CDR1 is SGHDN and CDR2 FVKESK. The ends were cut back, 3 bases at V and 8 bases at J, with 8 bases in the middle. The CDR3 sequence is CASSHIRYEQFF. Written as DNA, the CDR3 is TGTGCCAGCAGCCATATACGGTATGAGCAGTTCTTC. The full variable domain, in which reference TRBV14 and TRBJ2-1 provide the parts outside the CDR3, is EAGVTQFPSHSVIEKGQTVTLRCDPISGHDNLYWYRRVMGKEIKFLLHFVKESKQDESGMPNNRFLAERTGGTYSTLKVQPAELEDSGVYFCASSHIRYEQFFGPGTRLTVL.

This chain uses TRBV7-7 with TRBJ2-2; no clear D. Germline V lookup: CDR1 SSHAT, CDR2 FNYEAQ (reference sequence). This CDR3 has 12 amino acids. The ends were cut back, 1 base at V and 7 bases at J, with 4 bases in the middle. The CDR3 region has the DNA TGTGCCAGCAGCTTAGTCGTCGGGGAGCTGTTTTTT. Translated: CASSLVVGELFF.

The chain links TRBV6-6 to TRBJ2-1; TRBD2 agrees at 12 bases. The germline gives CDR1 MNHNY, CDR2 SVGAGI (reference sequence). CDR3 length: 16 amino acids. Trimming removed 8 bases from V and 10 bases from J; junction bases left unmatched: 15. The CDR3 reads CASAASGRVLREEQFF. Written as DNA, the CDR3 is TGTGCCAGCGCGGCTAGCGGGAGGGTGTTGAGGGAGGAGCAGTTCTTC.

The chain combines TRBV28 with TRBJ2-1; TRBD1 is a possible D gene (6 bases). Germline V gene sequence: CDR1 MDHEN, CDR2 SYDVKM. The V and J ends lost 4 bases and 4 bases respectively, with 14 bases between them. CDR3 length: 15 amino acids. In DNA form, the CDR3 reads TGTGCCAGCAGTTCCCGGGACACCCTTTACAATGAGCAGTTCTTC. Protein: CASSSRDTLYNEQFF.

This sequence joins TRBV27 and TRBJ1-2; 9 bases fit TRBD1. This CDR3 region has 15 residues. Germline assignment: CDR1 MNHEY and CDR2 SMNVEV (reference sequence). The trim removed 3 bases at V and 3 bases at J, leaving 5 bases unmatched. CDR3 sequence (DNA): TGTGCCAGCAGTTTGTCTACAGGGGGCGACTATGGCTACACCTTC. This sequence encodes CASSLSTGGDYGYTF.

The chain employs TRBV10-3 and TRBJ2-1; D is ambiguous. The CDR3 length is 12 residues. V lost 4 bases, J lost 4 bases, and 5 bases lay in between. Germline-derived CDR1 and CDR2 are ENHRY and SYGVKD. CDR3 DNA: TGTGCCATCAGTGCCGAGTACAATGAGCAGTTCTTC. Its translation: CAISAEYNEQFF.

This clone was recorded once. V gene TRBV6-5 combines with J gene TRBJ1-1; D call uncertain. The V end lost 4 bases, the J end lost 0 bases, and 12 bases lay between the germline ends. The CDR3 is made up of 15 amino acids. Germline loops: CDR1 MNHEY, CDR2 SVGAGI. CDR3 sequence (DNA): TGTGCCAGCAGTTCCCTCCCAGAACTGAACACTGAAGCTTTCTTT. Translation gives CASSSLPELNTEAFF.

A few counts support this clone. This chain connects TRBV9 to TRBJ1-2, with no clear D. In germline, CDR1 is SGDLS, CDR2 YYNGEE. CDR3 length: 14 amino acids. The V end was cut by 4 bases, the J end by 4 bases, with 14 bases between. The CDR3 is CASSPWMEAYGYTF. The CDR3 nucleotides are TGTGCCAGCAGCCCATGGATGGAGGCCTATGGCTACACCTTC.

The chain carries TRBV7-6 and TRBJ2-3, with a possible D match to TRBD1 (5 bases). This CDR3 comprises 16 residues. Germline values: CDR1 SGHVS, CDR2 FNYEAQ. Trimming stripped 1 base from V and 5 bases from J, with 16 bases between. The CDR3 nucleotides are TGTGCCAGCAGCTTAGAGTTTATTGGGGCAGGAGATACGCAGTATTTT. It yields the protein CASSLEFIGAGDTQYF.

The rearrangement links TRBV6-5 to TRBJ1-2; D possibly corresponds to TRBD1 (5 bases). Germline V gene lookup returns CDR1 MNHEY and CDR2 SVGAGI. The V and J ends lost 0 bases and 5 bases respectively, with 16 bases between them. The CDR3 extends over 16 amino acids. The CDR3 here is CASSYSGPGRGYGYTF. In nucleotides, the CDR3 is TGTGCCAGCAGTTACTCAGGGCCAGGGCGGGGGTATGGCTACACCTTC.

The CDR3 loop is CASSAGQGTEAFF. The CDR3 coding sequence is TGTGCCAGCAGTGCGGGACAGGGCACTGAAGCTTTCTTT. The genes are TRBV27 and TRBJ1-1, with 9 bases lining up with TRBD1. Germline V gene data show CDR1 as MNHEY and CDR2 as SMNVEV (reference sequence). CDR3 length equals 13 residues. V dropped 5 bases and J dropped 4; count of bases not matched to a gene: 2.

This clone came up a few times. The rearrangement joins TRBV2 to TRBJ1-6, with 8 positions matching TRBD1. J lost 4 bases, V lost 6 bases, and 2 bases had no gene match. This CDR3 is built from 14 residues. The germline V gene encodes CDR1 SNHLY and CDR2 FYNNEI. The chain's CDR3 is CASRRQGYNSPLHF. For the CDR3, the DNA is TGTGCCAGCAGGCGACAGGGGTATAATTCACCCCTCCACTTT.

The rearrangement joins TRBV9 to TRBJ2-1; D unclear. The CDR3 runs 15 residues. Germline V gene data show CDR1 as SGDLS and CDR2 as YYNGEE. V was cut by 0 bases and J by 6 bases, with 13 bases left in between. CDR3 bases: TGTGCCAGCAGCGTAGGTCGTTCTAGAGGCAATGAGCAGTTCTTC. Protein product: CASSVGRSRGNEQFF.

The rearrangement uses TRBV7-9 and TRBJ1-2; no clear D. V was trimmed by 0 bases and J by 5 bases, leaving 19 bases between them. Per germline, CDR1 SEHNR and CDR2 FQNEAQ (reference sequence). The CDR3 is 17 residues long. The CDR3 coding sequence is TGTGCCAGCAGCTTAGCCGTAGGGAGCCCGCAGCGGTATGGCTACACCTTC. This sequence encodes CASSLAVGSPQRYGYTF. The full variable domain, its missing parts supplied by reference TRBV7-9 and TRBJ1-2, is DTGVSQNPRHKITKRGQNVTFRCDPISEHNRLYWYRQTLGQGPEFLTYFQNEAQLEKSRLLSDRFSAERPKGSFSTLEIQRTEQGDSAMYLCASSLAVGSPQRYGYTFGSGTRLTVV.

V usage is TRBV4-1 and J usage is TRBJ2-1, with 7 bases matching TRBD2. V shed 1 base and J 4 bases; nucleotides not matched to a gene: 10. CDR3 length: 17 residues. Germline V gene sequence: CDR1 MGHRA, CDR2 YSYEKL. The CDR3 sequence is CASSQVYGGRVYNEQFF. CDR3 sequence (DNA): TGCGCCAGCAGCCAAGTCTACGGAGGGAGGGTTTACAATGAGCAGTTCTTC.

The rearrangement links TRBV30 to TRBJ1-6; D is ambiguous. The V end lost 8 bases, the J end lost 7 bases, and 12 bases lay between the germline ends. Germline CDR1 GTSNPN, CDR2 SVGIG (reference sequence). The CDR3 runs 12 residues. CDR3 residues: CAARAENSPLHF. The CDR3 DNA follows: TGTGCCGCGAGGGCAGAGAATTCACCCCTCCACTTT. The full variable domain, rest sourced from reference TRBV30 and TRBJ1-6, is SQTIHQWPATLVQPVGSPLSLECTVEGTSNPNLYWYRQAAGRGLQLLFYSVGIGQISSEVPQNLSASRPQDRQFILSSKKLLLSDSGFYLCAARAENSPLHFGNGTRLTVT.

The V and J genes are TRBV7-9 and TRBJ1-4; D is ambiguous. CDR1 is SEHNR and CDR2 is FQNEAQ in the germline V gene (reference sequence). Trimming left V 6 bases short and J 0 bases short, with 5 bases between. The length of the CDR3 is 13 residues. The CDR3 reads CASRQSTNEKLFF. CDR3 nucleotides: TGTGCCAGCAGACAGTCAACTAATGAAAAACTGTTTTTT. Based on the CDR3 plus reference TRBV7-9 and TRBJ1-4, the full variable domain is DTGVSQNPRHKITKRGQNVTFRCDPISEHNRLYWYRQTLGQGPEFLTYFQNEAQLEKSRLLSDRFSAERPKGSFSTLEIQRTEQGDSAMYLCASRQSTNEKLFFGSGTQLSVL.

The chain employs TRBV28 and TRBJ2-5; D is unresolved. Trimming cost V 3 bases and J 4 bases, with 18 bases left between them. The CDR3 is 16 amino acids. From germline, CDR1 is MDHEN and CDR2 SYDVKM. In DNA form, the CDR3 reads TGTGCCAGCAGTTTGACCGGCTTCCTCCCGGGAGAGACCCAGTACTTC. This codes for CASSLTGFLPGETQYF.

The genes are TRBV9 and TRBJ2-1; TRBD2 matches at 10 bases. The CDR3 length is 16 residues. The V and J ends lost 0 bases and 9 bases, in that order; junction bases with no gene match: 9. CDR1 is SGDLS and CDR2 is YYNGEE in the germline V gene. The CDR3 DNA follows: TGTGCCAGCAGCGTAGGGAGCGGGAGGGCCGGTTCTGAGCAGTTCTTC. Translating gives CASSVGSGRAGSEQFF. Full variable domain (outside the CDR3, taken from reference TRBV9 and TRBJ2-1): DSGVTQTPKHLITATGQRVTLRCSPRSGDLSVYWYQQSLDQGLQFLIQYYNGEERAKGNILERFSAQQFPDLHSELNLSSLELGDSALYFCASSVGSGRAGSEQFFGPGTRLTVL.

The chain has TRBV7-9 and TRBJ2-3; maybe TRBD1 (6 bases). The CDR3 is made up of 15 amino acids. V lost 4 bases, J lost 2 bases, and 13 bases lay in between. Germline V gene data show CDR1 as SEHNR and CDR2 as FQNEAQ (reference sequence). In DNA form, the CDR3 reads TGTGCCAGCAGCTCCGTACAGGGCTCCACAGATACGCAGTATTTT. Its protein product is CASSSVQGSTDTQYF.

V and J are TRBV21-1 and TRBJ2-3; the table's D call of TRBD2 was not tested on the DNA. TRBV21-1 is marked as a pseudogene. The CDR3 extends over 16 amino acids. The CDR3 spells CASSLRLAGRTDTQYF. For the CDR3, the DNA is TGTGCCAGCAGCCTCCGACTAGCGGGTCGCACAGATACGCAGTATTTT.

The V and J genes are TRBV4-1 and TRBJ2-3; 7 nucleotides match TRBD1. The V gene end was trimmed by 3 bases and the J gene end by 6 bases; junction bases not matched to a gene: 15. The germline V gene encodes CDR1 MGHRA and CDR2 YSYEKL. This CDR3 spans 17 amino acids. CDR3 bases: TGCGCCAGCAGCCACCAAAGAACCGGTACAGGGGAGGATACGCAGTATTTT. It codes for CASSHQRTGTGEDTQYF.